A selection of T cell receptor beta chains follows, all from one sample in a study of regulatory T cells in long-lasting Graves disease. TCRdb re-analysed the multiplex PCR reads in MiXCR, keeping a single row per CDR3 protein. The data show 400,000 to 550,000 distinct CDR3 sequences, about a sixth seen once. The sample was also linked to a second study, of T cells in Graves' hyperthyroidism and ophthalmopathy.

The sequencing here drew on peripheral blood mononuclear cells (PBMCs), taken at new diagnosis, from a patient treated with antithyroid drugs. The origin of the receptors is a woman younger than 35 with Graves disease. Both conserved end residues are part of each CDR3. The D gene is left open where the match is weak. The size field is filled for only some rows; it gives once, few, many or a size class.

size,D,J,V,CDR3,DNA
many,TRBD2,TRBJ2-3,TRBV28,CASSLGTRKTASHITSTDTQYF,TGTGCCAGCAGTTTAGGGACTAGAAAGACGGCCAGCCACATAACTAGCACAGATACGCAGTATTTT
many,.,TRBJ1-2,TRBV15,CATSRDYSLTNYGYTF,TGTGCCACCAGCAGAGATTACAGCCTTACTAACTATGGCTACACCTTC
many,TRBD1,TRBJ1-2,TRBV28,CASSQDRLDGYTF,TGTGCCAGCAGCCAGGACAGGCTAGATGGCTACACCTTC
.,TRBD1,TRBJ2-2,TRBV7-6,CASSLAGTGGTGELFF,TGTGCCAGCAGCTTAGCCGGGACAGGGGGCACCGGGGAGCTGTTTTTT
many,TRBD2,TRBJ2-3,TRBV20-1,CSARDGGGPTDTQYF,TGCAGTGCTAGAGATGGGGGAGGGCCAACAGATACGCAGTATTTT
many,TRBD2,TRBJ2-3,TRBV6-1,CASSVAGGPPDTQYF,TGTGCCAGCAGTGTAGCGGGAGGGCCCCCAGATACGCAGTATTTT
.,TRBD1,TRBJ2-7,TRBV7-8,CASSHNGTVSEQYF,TGTGCCAGCAGCCATAACGGGACAGTTAGCGAGCAGTACTTC
many,.,TRBJ2-7,TRBV6-1,CASSEQAGHYEQYF,TGTGCCAGCAGTGAGCAAGCGGGACACTACGAGCAGTACTTC
few,.,TRBJ2-2,TRBV3-2,CASSQAAGGDTGELFF,TGTGCCAGCAGCCAAGCGGCGGGGGGTGACACCGGGGAGCTGTTTTTT
many,TRBD1,TRBJ1-2,TRBV7-2,CASSLATGANGYTF,TGTGCCAGCAGCTTAGCGACAGGGGCGAATGGCTACACCTTC
.,.,TRBJ1-4,TRBV12-3/TRBV12-4,CANSYVVTSEKLFF,TGTGCCAACAGTTATGTAGTCACTAGTGAAAAACTGTTTTTT
many,.,TRBJ2-3,TRBV3-1,CASSPQVGGSDTQYF,TGTGCCAGCAGCCCCCAGGTAGGGGGATCAGATACGCAGTATTTT
.,TRBD1,TRBJ2-5,TRBV2,CASSEDRGSGETQYF,TGTGCCAGCAGTGAGGACAGGGGGTCGGGAGAGACCCAGTACTTC
many,TRBD2,TRBJ2-3,TRBV7-9,CASSQTSGSGNPTDTQYF,TGTGCCAGCAGCCAGACTAGCGGGAGCGGAAACCCCACAGATACGCAGTATTTT
many,.,TRBJ2-7,TRBV12-3/TRBV12-4,CASSHTSNYEQYF,TGTGCCAGCAGCCATACTAGCAACTACGAGCAGTACTTC
many,.,TRBJ2-2,TRBV7-3,CASSLTLGSTGELFF,TGTGCCAGCAGCTTAACGTTAGGATCCACCGGGGAGCTGTTTTTT
once,TRBD2,TRBJ2-2,TRBV6-1,CASLSGTNTGELFF,TGTGCCAGCCTTAGCGGGACAAACACCGGGGAGCTGTTTTTT
many,TRBD1,TRBJ1-5,TRBV27,CASSLTGGDQPQHF,TGTGCCAGCAGTTTAACAGGGGGGGATCAGCCCCAGCATTTT
.,.,TRBJ2-7,TRBV29-1,CSVEVPGSYEQYF,TGCAGCGTTGAGGTACCGGGTTCCTACGAGCAATACTTC
many,.,TRBJ2-3,TRBV7-8,CASSLEPGARSTDTQYF,TGTGCCAGCAGCTTAGAACCAGGGGCGCGTAGCACAGATACGCAGTATTTT
.,.,TRBJ2-3,TRBV6-2/TRBV6-3,CASRSLILGPTDTQYF,TGTGCCAGCAGGTCATTAATACTAGGTCCCACAGATACGCAGTATTTT
.,.,TRBJ2-5,TRBV5-1,CASSLRDGETQYF,TGCGCCAGCAGCTTGCGGGATGGAGAGACCCAGTACTTC